This is a list of T cell receptor beta chains from one sample in a study of shared clonotypes between healthy human individuals. TCRdb's table, derived via immunoSEQ multiplex PCR, lists solely in-frame clones and lacks some. The table shows some 2.4 million clones, with 80% to 95% occurring only once. The sample taken for sequencing was naive CD4+ T cells from PBMCs. All receptors derive from a man between 18 and 29 years old in good health. Some clones in this sample may be carry-over from other donors' samples. Both conserved end residues are trimmed from each CDR3.

J	V	CDR3
TRBJ1-1	TRBV28	ASSRQGGTEAF
TRBJ2-1	TRBV7-3	ASSLRRRGALDEQF
TRBJ1-4	TRBV5-1	ASSSGGKTNEKLF
TRBJ2-3	TRBV27	ASSRLAGGRTDTQY
TRBJ2-2	TRBV5-4	ASNPQGTGPGELF
TRBJ1-1	TRBV5-4	ASSPRVGQGGEPF
TRBJ2-2	TRBV4-2	ASSPGGTTTGELF
TRBJ2-1	TRBV5-1	ASSLLAGAYNEQF
TRBJ2-7	TRBV18	ASSITSGSFYEQY
TRBJ1-4	TRBV7-9	ASSPREFNEKLF
TRBJ2-2	TRBV7-8	ASTLGQMNTGELF
TRBJ1-3	TRBV5-6	ASSRPSSGNTIY
TRBJ2-3	TRBV7-9	ASSLVQRNTDTQY
TRBJ1-4	TRBV30	AWNRDRNEKLF
TRBJ1-5	TRBV6-6	ASSYSNDQPQH
TRBJ1-2	TRBV6-1	ASRGTGAGYGYT
TRBJ1-3	TRBV10-1	ASSAGTGNTIY